The present TCR beta chain was sequenced within a study of blood T cell repertoires in COVID-19. Produced via immunoSEQ multiplex PCR; TCRdb's table is partial and in-frame only. The sample yields roughly 150,000 clones, approximately 80% seen once. The CDR3 totals 16 residues. V gave up 4 bases and J gave up 3 bases; unmatched junction bases: 11. Germline V CDR1 and CDR2: LGHNA, YNFKEQ. The chain has TRBV4-2 and TRBJ1-1; 7 bases are shared with TRBD1. Input material: peripheral blood. This receptor was identified in a woman in her fifties or sixties in a cohort sampled during active or convalescent COVID-19. The CDR3 reads CASSPVSVRGDTEAFF. The CDR3, as DNA: TGTGCCAGCAGCCCAGTTTCGGTCAGGGGGGACACTGAAGCTTTCTTT.